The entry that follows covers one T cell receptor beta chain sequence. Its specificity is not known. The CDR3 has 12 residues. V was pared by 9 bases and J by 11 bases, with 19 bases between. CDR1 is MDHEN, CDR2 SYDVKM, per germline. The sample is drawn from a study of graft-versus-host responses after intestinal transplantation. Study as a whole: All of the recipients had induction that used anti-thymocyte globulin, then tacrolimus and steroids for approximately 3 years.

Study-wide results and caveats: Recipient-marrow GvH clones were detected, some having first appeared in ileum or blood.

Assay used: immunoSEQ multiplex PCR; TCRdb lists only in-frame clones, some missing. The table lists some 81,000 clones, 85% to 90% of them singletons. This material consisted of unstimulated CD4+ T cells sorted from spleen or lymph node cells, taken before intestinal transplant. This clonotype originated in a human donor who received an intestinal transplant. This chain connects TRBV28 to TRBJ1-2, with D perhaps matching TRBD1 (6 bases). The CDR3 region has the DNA TGTGCCAGTCGAACAGGGACTAAGGGGTACACCTTC. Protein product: CASRTGTKGYTF.